This record looks at one T cell receptor (beta chain) sequence and its context. Its specificity is unknown. The data stem from a study of OX40 agonist ivuxolimab in advanced cancers. The study, taken as a whole, reports: At doses 0.1 to 3.0 mg/kg, CD4+ and CD8+ clones expanded. CD8+ T cells (on average) carried more expanded clones than CD4+ T cells.

Some clones are missing from TCRdb's copy, which holds only in-frame ones; the method was immunoSEQ multiplex PCR. The table shows about 83,000 clones, with 75% to 95% occurring only once. V was cut by 4 bases and J by 6 bases, with 15 bases left in between. The CDR3 runs to 15 residues. CDR1 is LGHNA and CDR2 is YNFKEQ in the germline V gene. The receptor was derived from an adult with an advanced solid tumor such as melanoma, head and neck, liver or kidney cancer. The rearrangement links TRBV4-2 to TRBJ2-2; D might be TRBD1 or TRBD2, each matching 5 bases. Material: CD4+ or CD8+ T cells sorted from blood, obtained in a trial of the OX40 agonist ivuxolimab. The DNA of the CDR3 is TGTGCCAGCAGCCCCCCGGGGACCCCGCCCGGGGAGCTGTTTTTT. It specifies CASSPPGTPPGELFF.